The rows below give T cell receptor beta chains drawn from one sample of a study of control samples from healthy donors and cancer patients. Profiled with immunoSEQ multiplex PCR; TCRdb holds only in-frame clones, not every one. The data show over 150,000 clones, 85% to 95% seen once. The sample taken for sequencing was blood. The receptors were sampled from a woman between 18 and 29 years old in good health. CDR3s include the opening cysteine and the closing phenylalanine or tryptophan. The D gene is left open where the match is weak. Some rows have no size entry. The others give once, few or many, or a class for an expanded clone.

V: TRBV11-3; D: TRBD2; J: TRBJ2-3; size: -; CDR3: CASSLVAGAVDTQYF; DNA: TGTGCCAGCAGCTTAGTTGCGGGAGCTGTAGATACGCAGTATTTT
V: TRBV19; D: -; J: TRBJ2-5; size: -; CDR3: CASSRGKTQYF; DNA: TGTGCCAGTAGTCGAGGGAAGACCCAGTACTTC
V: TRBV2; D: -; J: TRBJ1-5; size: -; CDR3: CASSTPSPFMADSNQPQHF; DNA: TGTGCCAGCAGTACCCCAAGCCCCTTTATGGCGGATAGCAATCAGCCCCAGCATTTT
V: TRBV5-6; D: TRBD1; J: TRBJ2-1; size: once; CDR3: CASSFTQGRGQFF; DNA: TGTGCCAGCAGCTTCACACAGGGGAGAGGGCAGTTCTTC
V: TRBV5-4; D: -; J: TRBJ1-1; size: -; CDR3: CASSLDRNEAFF; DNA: TGTGCCAGCAGCTTGGACAGGAATGAAGCTTTCTTT
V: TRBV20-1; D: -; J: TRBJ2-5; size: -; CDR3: CSAGGRETQYF; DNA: TGCAGTGCTGGGGGGCGGGAGACCCAGTACTTC
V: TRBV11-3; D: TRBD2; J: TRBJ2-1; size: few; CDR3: CASSALAGPAPEQFF; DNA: TGTGCCAGCAGCGCGCTAGCGGGACCCGCACCTGAGCAGTTCTTC
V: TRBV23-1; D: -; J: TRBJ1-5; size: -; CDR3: CASSRLVGGQPQHF; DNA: TGCGCCAGCAGTCGACTGGTGGGTGGTCAGCCCCAGCATTTT
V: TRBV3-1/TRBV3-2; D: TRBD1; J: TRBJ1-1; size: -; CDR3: CASSPQGVRTEAFF; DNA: TGTGCCAGCAGCCCTCAGGGGGTTCGGACTGAAGCTTTCTTT
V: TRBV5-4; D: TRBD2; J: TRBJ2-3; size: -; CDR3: CASSGTSGGTDTQYF; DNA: TGTGCCAGCAGCGGGACTAGCGGGGGCACAGATACGCAGTATTTT
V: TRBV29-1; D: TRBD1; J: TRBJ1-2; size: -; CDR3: CSVDGTANYGYTF; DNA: TGCAGCGTGGACGGGACAGCTAACTATGGCTACACCTTC